The 9 T cell receptor beta chains listed next were all sequenced from one sample in a study of T cell responses to AZD1222 COVID-19 vaccine. Clones were read by immunoSEQ multiplex PCR, and TCRdb kept only the in-frame ones, dropping some. The repertoire consists of around 120,000 clones, with 70% to 90% occurring once and the leading ten covering 3% to 4.5%. Sequenced material: peripheral blood, taken on day 0 of MenACWY control vaccination. These receptors all stem from an adult in good health.

In this sample, this clone turned up once. V usage is TRBV14 and J usage is TRBJ2-1; 7 nucleotides align to TRBD1. The CDR3 is made up of 15 amino acids. V lost 1 base, J lost 3 bases, and 3 bases stayed unmatched. Germline V gene data show CDR1 as SGHDN and CDR2 as FVKESK. The CDR3 region has the DNA TGTGCCAGCAGCCAAGCAGGGGGACGCTACAATGAGCAGTTCTTC. The encoded protein is CASSQAGGRYNEQFF.

This clone was picked up one time. The chain couples TRBV6-1 to TRBJ1-4, with D unresolved. Trimming stripped 2 bases from V and 8 bases from J, with 6 bases between. Germline values: CDR1 MNHNS, CDR2 SASEGT. This CDR3 is 12 amino acids long. CDR3: CASSETDEKLFF. In DNA form, the CDR3 reads TGTGCCAGCAGTGAAACGGACGAAAAACTGTTTTTT.

J is TRBJ1-4 and V is TRBV7-6; D unresolved. Germline lookup yields CDR1 SGHVS and CDR2 FNYEAQ. The V and J ends lost 0 bases and 7 bases respectively, with 6 bases between them. This CDR3 contains 13 residues. CDR3 bases: TGTGCCAGCAGCTTAGCGCTAAGTGAAAAACTGTTTTTT. Its protein is CASSLALSEKLFF.

The chain couples TRBV14 to TRBJ1-6; D not resolved. Trimming stripped 3 bases from V and 3 bases from J, with 18 bases between. In germline, CDR1 is SGHDN, CDR2 FVKESK. The CDR3 has 18 amino acids. CDR3 coding DNA: TGTGCCAGCAGCCACCTGGGAGGCAGTGCTATCTATAATTCACCCCTCCACTTT. It is translated as CASSHLGGSAIYNSPLHF.

The chain employs TRBV19 and TRBJ1-5; TRBD1 matches at 7 bases. CDR3 length equals 16 residues. Germline values: CDR1 LNHDA, CDR2 SQIVND (reference sequence). V lost 7 bases, J lost 0 bases, and 9 bases stayed unmatched. The CDR3 spells CASNPQGGYSNQPQHF. CDR3 DNA sequence: TGTGCCAGTAACCCGCAGGGGGGCTATAGCAATCAGCCCCAGCATTTT.

J is TRBJ2-1 and V is TRBV6-2 or TRBV6-3; TRBD1 or TRBD2 may be the D gene (6 bases each). CDR3 length equals 16 residues. V lost 3 bases and J lost 7, with 19 bases in between. Germline lookup yields CDR1 MNHEY and CDR2 SVGEGT. CDR3 residues: CASSYSLGGAINEQFF. Written as DNA, the CDR3 is TGTGCCAGCAGTTATTCCTTGGGGGGCGCGATTAATGAGCAGTTCTTC.

The chain has TRBV28 and TRBJ2-1; 8 bases fit TRBD1. Germline values: CDR1 MDHEN, CDR2 SYDVKM. The CDR3 covers 14 residues. Unmatched junction bases numbered 7, after V lost 7 bases and J lost 5 bases. CDR3 coding DNA: TGTGCCAGCATGGACAGGGTAATCGACAATGAGCAGTTCTTC. It specifies CASMDRVIDNEQFF.

This clone appeared once. This chain links TRBV6-2 or TRBV6-3 with TRBJ2-7, with 8 bases matching TRBD2. V lost 4 bases, J lost 2 bases, and 7 bases stayed unmatched. Germline CDR1 is MNHEY and CDR2 is SVGEGT. The CDR3 runs to 15 residues. DNA for the CDR3: TGTGCCAGCAGTTCCCCTTGGGGACTAGCCTACGAGCAGTACTTC. The encoded protein is CASSSPWGLAYEQYF.

V usage is TRBV6-6 and J usage is TRBJ1-2, with unresolved D. V was trimmed by 6 bases and J by 2 bases, leaving 7 bases between them. This CDR3 has 12 amino acids. Germline loops: CDR1 MNHNY, CDR2 SVGAGI (reference sequence). The CDR3 protein is CASRLDNYGYTF. The CDR3 DNA sequence: TGTGCCAGCAGGTTAGACAACTATGGCTACACCTTC.